The 14 T cell receptor beta chains listed next were all sequenced from one sample in a study of blood T cells in healthy people across ages. A second PCR, run for about 6 to 11 cycles, used a sample-barcoded 5' primer plus a J-beta primer mix. TCRdb re-analysed the 5' RACE reads in MiXCR, keeping a single row per CDR3 protein. The sample yields 1.5 million to 2 million distinct CDR3 sequences, approximately 39% seen once. Sequenced: blood. Receptors originate from a human donor in good health.

This clonotype was found a few times. The V and J genes are TRBV7-9 and TRBJ2-1; D is uncertain. The CDR3 consists of 15 residues. Per the germline V gene, CDR1 is SEHNR and CDR2 is FQNEAQ (reference sequence). V was trimmed by 3 bases and J by 3 bases, leaving 12 bases between them. The CDR3 region has the DNA TGTGCCAGCAGCTTCCAGAGGATGGGCTACAATGAGCAGTTCTTC. Translation gives CASSFQRMGYNEQFF.

This rearrangement joins TRBV4-3 to TRBJ2-1; D is ambiguous. The CDR3 sequence is 13 residues long. In germline, CDR1 is LGHNA, CDR2 YSLEER. The V and J ends lost 0 bases and 6 bases respectively, with 6 bases between them. CDR3 loop: CASSQDFSNEQFF. In DNA form, the CDR3 reads TGCGCCAGCAGCCAAGACTTCAGCAATGAGCAGTTCTTC.

In DNA, the CDR3 is TGTGCCAGCAGCCAAGAGTGGGCCAGCTCCTACGAGCAGTACTTC. This gives the protein CASSQEWASSYEQYF. The chain joins TRBV3-1 to TRBJ2-7; no clear D. This CDR3 has 15 amino acids. V lost 0 bases, J lost 0 bases, and 9 bases lay in between. Germline values: CDR1 LGHDT, CDR2 YNNKEL (reference sequence).

This clonotype was seen more than once but under ten times. This rearrangement joins TRBV13 to TRBJ2-3; a possible D gene is TRBD2 (6 bases). Germline loops: CDR1 PRHDT, CDR2 FYEKMQ (reference sequence). Trimming cost V 2 bases and J 2 bases, with 11 bases left between them. The CDR3 sequence is 15 residues long. The DNA of the CDR3 is TGTGCCAGCAGCTTACGCGGGGAATACACAGATACGCAGTATTTT. It translates to CASSLRGEYTDTQYF.

V and J are TRBV29-1 and TRBJ2-2; D may be TRBD1 (7 bases). CDR1 and CDR2 from the germline V gene are SQVTM and ANQGSEA. The CDR3 extends over 14 amino acids. Trimming took off 5 bases at V and 0 bases at J, with 10 bases between the two ends. The DNA for the CDR3 is TGCAGCGTTCAGGGGGGCGCGAACACCGGGGAGCTGTTTTTT. This translates into CSVQGGANTGELFF.

This clonotype showed up many times. The chain couples TRBV29-1 to TRBJ2-3; 10 bases agree with TRBD1. The CDR3 consists of 16 residues. V was clipped by 6 bases and J by 8 bases; unmatched bases: 17. Germline V CDR1 and CDR2: SQVTM, ANQGSEA. CDR3 amino acids: CSVSPPGQGTGGTQYF. In DNA, the CDR3 is TGCAGCGTCTCACCTCCGGGACAGGGGACGGGGGGTACGCAGTATTTT.

The V call is TRBV4-3, the J call TRBJ2-3; 8 bases are a match to TRBD2. The CDR3 is 16 amino acids. CDR1 and CDR2 (germline): LGHNA, YSLEER. V shed 1 base, J shed 6 bases, and the junction held 9 bases outside the gene matches. CDR3 sequence reads: CASSQGIERGSDTQYF. CDR3 DNA: TGCGCCAGCAGCCAAGGTATAGAGCGGGGGTCGGATACGCAGTATTTT.

This clonotype was recorded many times. V and J are TRBV29-1 and TRBJ2-7, with 7 bases matching TRBD1. The CDR3 is 13 residues long. With 6 bases clipped from V and 2 bases from J, the junction kept 7 bases outside the gene matches. Germline V gene lookup returns CDR1 SQVTM and CDR2 ANQGSEA. CDR3 region: CSVFNRGTYEQYF. The CDR3 region has the DNA TGCAGCGTCTTTAACAGGGGTACCTACGAGCAGTACTTC.

This clonotype has more than one count but fewer than ten. The rearrangement uses TRBV24-1 and TRBJ2-6; maybe TRBD1 (5 bases). Germline values: CDR1 KGHDR, CDR2 SFDVKD. This CDR3 has 13 residues. The V and J ends lost 9 bases and 2 bases respectively, with 7 bases between them. CDR3 sequence: CATQGAGANVLTF. Here the CDR3 DNA reads TGTGCCACCCAGGGTGCTGGGGCCAACGTCCTGACTTTC.

The V and J genes are TRBV6-1 and TRBJ1-1; D might be TRBD1 (5 bases). Germline values: CDR1 MNHNS, CDR2 SASEGT. The V end was cut by 4 bases, the J end by 4 bases, with 10 bases between. The CDR3 extends over 13 amino acids. The CDR3 sequence: CASSVQDGTEAFF. As DNA, the CDR3 is TGTGCCAGCAGTGTACAGGACGGCACTGAAGCTTTCTTT.

Points on this clonotype: The junction and the germline gene differ at one end; a read error may be behind it. The chain joins TRBV7-7 to TRBJ2-1, with D maybe TRBD2 (6 bases). There are 13 residues in the CDR3. Germline values: CDR1 SSHAT, CDR2 FNYEAQ (reference sequence). CDR3 sequence reads: CASSPGVKNEQFF. The CDR3 bases are TGTGCTAGCAGCCCGGGGGTAAAAAATGAGCAGTTCTTC.

Concerning this clonotype: Relative to the germline gene, one junction end is altered; a read error may explain this. The genes are TRBV20-1 and TRBJ2-5; TRBD2 is a possible D gene (5 bases). TRBJ2-7 explains the end of the DNA better; the J call may be wrong. The CDR3 extends over 12 amino acids. The germline V gene encodes CDR1 DFQATT and CDR2 SNEGSKA (reference sequence). The CDR3 region is CRARERGFEQYF. For the CDR3, the DNA is TGCAGGGCTAGAGAAAGAGGGTTCGAGCAGTACTTC.

This clonotype was picked up one time. The J gene is TRBJ2-5, the V gene TRBV12-3 or TRBV12-4; the match to TRBD2 covers 7 bases. The CDR3 sequence is 15 residues long. The J segment lost 4 bases and the V segment lost 5 bases, leaving 10 bases of the junction unmatched. The CDR3 is CASSPPGGMGETQYF. In DNA, the CDR3 is TGTGCCAGCAGTCCCCCCGGGGGGATGGGAGAGACCCAGTACTTC.

This clonotype was counted only a few times. This chain uses TRBV5-1 with TRBJ1-1, with a tentative D call TRBD1 (5 bases). Trimming removed 5 bases from V and 3 bases from J, with 8 bases in between. Germline CDR1 and CDR2: SGHRS and YFSETQ. CDR3 length equals 12 residues. The chain's CDR3 is CASRRDYTEAFF. The CDR3 DNA reads as TGCGCCAGCAGAAGGGACTACACTGAAGCTTTCTTT.